The 29 T cell receptor beta chains in this list originate from one sample, sequenced in a study of cytomegalovirus exposure and HLA in healthy donors. This PCR relied on a set of 60 Vbeta primers and 13 Jbeta primers. Sequencing was performed with immunoSEQ multiplex PCR; in TCRdb, only in-frame clones are kept and a portion is missing. In the table there are 120,000 to 150,000 clones, around 77% of which are singletons. Specimen: PBMCs. The source is a man in his thirties or forties in good health and CMV-seronegative.

CDR3 nucleotide sequence: TGTGCCAGCCATCCAGGGGTCGCTCTATTGAACACTGAAGCTTTCTTT. It specifies CASHPGVALLNTEAFF. The V call is TRBV28, the J call TRBJ1-1; D perhaps matches TRBD1 (6 bases). V gave up 8 bases and J gave up 0 bases, with 19 bases separating them. This CDR3 has 16 residues. Germline assignment: CDR1 MDHEN and CDR2 SYDVKM.

J is TRBJ1-1 and V is TRBV2; D gene ambiguous. From germline, CDR1 is SNHLY and CDR2 FYNNEI. V gave up 11 bases and J gave up 0 bases, with 13 bases separating them. There are 13 residues in the CDR3. The CDR3: CALDRKLNTEAFF. The CDR3 DNA follows: TGTGCCCTAGATAGAAAATTGAACACTGAAGCTTTCTTT.

The V gene is TRBV6-5, the J gene TRBJ2-6, with 8 bases identical to TRBD1. This CDR3 has 15 residues. Germline CDR1 and CDR2: MNHEY and SVGAGI. V shed 10 bases and J 2 bases; nucleotides not matched to a gene: 7. The CDR3, as DNA: TGTGCCATCGGGCAGGGGGCTGCTGGGGCCAACGTCCTGACTTTC. This encodes CAIGQGAAGANVLTF.

The chain links TRBV7-7 to TRBJ1-5; D may be TRBD1 (6 bases). This CDR3 is 13 amino acids long. Germline V CDR1 and CDR2: SSHAT, FNYEAQ (reference sequence). V lost 5 bases and J 3 bases, leaving 8 bases between the germline ends. This CDR3 is CASSRDNNQPQHF. The CDR3 DNA reads as TGTGCCAGCAGCCGGGACAACAATCAGCCCCAGCATTTT.

V gene TRBV19 combines with J gene TRBJ1-5, with D unresolved. Deletions cut 5 bases from V and 3 bases from J, with 8 bases between. Germline V CDR1 and CDR2: LNHDA, SQIVND (reference sequence). CDR3 length equals 13 residues. In nucleotides, the CDR3 is TGTGCCAGTAGTGTGGCAGACAATCAGCCCCAGCATTTT. This gives the protein CASSVADNQPQHF. The whole variable domain, filled in from reference TRBV19 and TRBJ1-5, reads DGGITQSPKYLFRKEGQNVTLSCEQNLNHDAMYWYRQDPGQGLRLIYYSQIVNDFQKGDIAEGYSVSREKKESFPLTVTSAQKNPTAFYLCASSVADNQPQHFGDGTRLSIL.

This clone showed up just a few times. V is TRBV11-2 and J is TRBJ2-1; 10 bases agree with TRBD1. The CDR3 runs 16 residues. The J segment lost 8 bases and the V segment lost 2 bases, leaving 9 bases of the junction unmatched. Germline-derived CDR1 and CDR2 are SGHAT and FQNNGV. CDR3 amino acids: CASSLISGQGVHEQFF. CDR3 DNA: TGTGCCAGCAGCTTAATCAGCGGACAGGGGGTGCATGAGCAGTTCTTC.

The genes are TRBV5-4 and TRBJ2-1, with 8 bases lining up with TRBD1. The CDR3 runs 15 residues. The trim removed 0 bases at V and 2 bases at J, leaving 1 base unmatched. The germline V gene has CDR1 SGHNT and CDR2 YYREEE (reference sequence). CDR3 loop: CASSLGQGPYNEQFF. CDR3 nucleotides: TGTGCCAGCAGCTTGGGACAGGGGCCCTACAATGAGCAGTTCTTC. The entire variable domain, with the rest obtained from reference TRBV5-4 and TRBJ2-1, is as follows: ETGVTQSPTHLIKTRGQQVTLRCSSQSGHNTVSWYQQALGQGPQFIFQYYREEENGRGNFPPRFSGLQFPNYSSELNVNALELDDSALYLCASSLGQGPYNEQFFGPGTRLTVL.

The chain combines TRBV15 with TRBJ2-6; D not resolved. Germline V gene data show CDR1 as LNHNV and CDR2 as YYDKDF (reference sequence). V was trimmed by 1 base and J by 0 bases, leaving 4 bases between them. The CDR3 loop spans 15 amino acids. The CDR3 sequence: CATSRAPSGANVLTF. The CDR3 region has the DNA TGTGCCACCAGCAGAGCTCCCTCTGGGGCCAACGTCCTGACTTTC.

This clone was counted only a few times. The chain employs TRBV14 and TRBJ2-3, with a tentative D call TRBD1 (5 bases). The CDR3 covers 15 residues. Trimming removed 3 bases from V and 4 bases from J, with 14 bases in between. CDR1 and CDR2 from the germline V gene are SGHDN and FVKESK. The CDR3 region has the DNA TGTGCCAGCAGCCAGGGGCAATGGGTCTCAGATACGCAGTATTTT. Protein product: CASSQGQWVSDTQYF.

The V and J genes are TRBV5-1 and TRBJ2-5; possible D gene TRBD2, 6 bases. Germline CDR1 SGHRS, CDR2 YFSETQ. Trimming stripped 4 bases from V and 1 base from J, with 14 bases between. The CDR3 loop spans 15 amino acids. The CDR3 coding sequence is TGCGCCAGCAGCCTAAATGGGGGGAGCCAAGAGACCCAGTACTTC. Encoded protein: CASSLNGGSQETQYF.

This clone occurred a few times. The chain couples TRBV5-5 to TRBJ2-1; 8 bases are shared with TRBD1. V lost 5 bases to trimming and J lost 5 bases; unmatched junction nucleotides: 6. Per the germline V gene, CDR1 is SGHKS and CDR2 is YYEKEE (reference sequence). CDR3 length: 14 amino acids. CDR3 protein: CASSTGTGDNEQFF. CDR3 nucleotide sequence: TGTGCCAGCAGTACCGGGACAGGAGACAATGAGCAGTTCTTC.

The table lists this clone with a few counts. The rearrangement joins TRBV4-1 to TRBJ2-2; D unclear. Germline assignment: CDR1 MGHRA and CDR2 YSYEKL. V shed 0 bases and J shed 5 bases, with 10 bases lying between them. This CDR3 has 15 amino acids. CDR3 amino acids: CASSQDSRWTGELFF. The CDR3 nucleotides are TGCGCCAGCAGCCAAGACAGTCGCTGGACCGGGGAGCTGTTTTTT.

The V call is TRBV5-6, the J call TRBJ2-1; 8 nucleotides match TRBD1. With V trimmed by 0 bases and J by 5 bases, 7 bases remained unmatched. Germline CDR1 SGHDT, CDR2 YYEEEE. The CDR3 has 16 residues. Here the CDR3 reads CASSLAGRQGNNEQFF. CDR3 nucleotides: TGTGCCAGCAGCTTGGCCGGTCGACAGGGGAACAATGAGCAGTTCTTC.

Only a few counts were recorded for this clone. The chain uses TRBV27 and TRBJ2-7; 8 positions match TRBD2. From germline, CDR1 is MNHEY and CDR2 SMNVEV (reference sequence). This CDR3 is 14 amino acids long. Losses at the gene ends were 5 bases for V and 2 bases for J; bases not matched to a gene: 5. The CDR3 spells CASSESGRPYEQYF. The CDR3, as DNA: TGTGCCAGCAGTGAAAGCGGGAGACCCTACGAGCAGTACTTC.

The rearrangement links TRBV7-2 to TRBJ1-1; unclear D gene. This CDR3 region has 14 residues. V lost 5 bases and J lost 5, with 15 bases in between. Germline assignment: CDR1 SGHTA and CDR2 FQGNSA. The CDR3 DNA reads as TGTGCCAGCAGCACCCACGGGGTTAGGACTGAAGCTTTCTTT. Its translation is CASSTHGVRTEAFF.

The chain uses TRBV10-3 and TRBJ1-5, with 8 bases identical to TRBD1. Germline V gives CDR1 ENHRY, CDR2 SYGVKD. V trimming: 3 bases; J trimming: 0 bases; junction bases outside the gene matches: 10. The length of the CDR3 is 18 residues. The CDR3 loop reads CAISDRSGGEFSNQPQHF. DNA of the CDR3: TGTGCCATCAGTGACCGTTCAGGGGGCGAGTTTAGCAATCAGCCCCAGCATTTT.

This rearrangement joins TRBV6-6 to TRBJ1-3, with 10 bases identical to TRBD1. CDR3 length: 16 residues. The ends lost 5 bases at V and 4 bases at J; junction bases unmatched: 8. The germline V gene has CDR1 MNHNY and CDR2 SVGAGI (reference sequence). CDR3 region: CASSPDRGRTGNTIYF. The DNA for the CDR3 is TGTGCCAGCAGTCCAGACAGGGGGCGGACGGGAAACACCATATATTTT.

This clone was detected once. V usage is TRBV5-6 and J usage is TRBJ1-6, with 11 positions matching TRBD1. CDR1 is SGHDT and CDR2 is YYEEEE in the germline V gene. The CDR3 runs to 15 residues. With 3 bases clipped from V and 9 bases from J, the junction kept 5 bases outside the gene matches. Here the CDR3 reads CASSSDRGLGSPLHF. The DNA for the CDR3 is TGTGCCAGCAGCTCGGACAGGGGGCTGGGTTCACCCCTCCACTTT.

The gene calls are TRBV28 and TRBJ2-3; D remains ambiguous. CDR3 length: 11 amino acids. Trimming pared 6 bases from V and 2 bases from J, leaving 3 bases between. CDR1 and CDR2 from the germline V gene are MDHEN and SYDVKM. This CDR3 is CASSFTDTQYF. In DNA, the CDR3 is TGTGCCAGCAGCTTCACAGATACGCAGTATTTT.

The J gene is TRBJ2-7, the V gene TRBV18; 12 bases align to TRBD2. The CDR3 loop spans 16 amino acids. Per the germline V gene, CDR1 is KGHSH and CDR2 is LQKENI. J was trimmed by 4 bases and V by 6 bases; bases with no gene match: 10. CDR3 DNA sequence: TGTGCCAGCTCCCGCAGACTAGCGGGAGATCGTTACGAGCAGTACTTC. This codes for CASSRRLAGDRYEQYF.

The chain uses TRBV15 and TRBJ2-3; the match to TRBD2 covers 13 bases. The CDR3 covers 20 residues. Germline lookup yields CDR1 LNHNV and CDR2 YYDKDF (reference sequence). J was trimmed by 0 bases and V by 5 bases; bases with no gene match: 14. The CDR3 sequence is CATSPRRGLAGPYSTDTQYF. The CDR3 DNA sequence: TGTGCCACCAGCCCCCGGAGGGGACTAGCGGGGCCTTATAGCACAGATACGCAGTATTTT.

Only a few counts were recorded for this clone. The chain combines TRBV6-5 with TRBJ1-4; no firm D call. CDR1 and CDR2 from the germline V gene are MNHEY and SVGAGI. The CDR3 totals 15 residues. V lost 7 bases, J lost 4 bases, and 16 bases lay in between. CDR3 nucleotide sequence: TGTGCCAGCACCACCTGGGCAGGCAATAATGAAAAACTGTTTTTT. Translating it yields CASTTWAGNNEKLFF.

This chain joins TRBV27 and TRBJ1-2; D gene ambiguous. The CDR3 spans 14 residues. Trimming cost V 1 base and J 6 bases, with 12 bases left between them. CDR1 is MNHEY and CDR2 is SMNVEV in the germline V gene (reference sequence). CDR3 DNA: TGTGCCAGCAGTTTATACCACGGTCTGAATGGCTACACCTTC. Its protein is CASSLYHGLNGYTF.

CDR3 nucleotide sequence: TGTGCCAGCAGTGGACTTTTCCCCGGACAGGTGGGAAGGAATCAGCCCCAGCATTTT. Its translation: CASSGLFPGQVGRNQPQHF. The gene calls are TRBV6-1 and TRBJ1-5, with 7 bases identical to TRBD1. The V and J ends lost 4 bases and 4 bases, in that order; junction bases with no gene match: 19. Germline CDR1 MNHNS, CDR2 SASEGT. The CDR3 runs to 19 residues.

V gene TRBV5-1 combines with J gene TRBJ1-1; a weak D match, TRBD1 (6 bases). Germline V gene data show CDR1 as SGHRS and CDR2 as YFSETQ. V gave up 3 bases and J gave up 6 bases, with 15 bases separating them. This CDR3 spans 14 amino acids. CDR3 amino acids: CASSSNDRTAEAFF. The DNA for the CDR3 is TGCGCCAGCAGCTCCAATGACCGGACAGCTGAAGCTTTCTTT.

The chain links TRBV28 to TRBJ1-2; 8 nucleotides line up with TRBD1. The CDR3 loop spans 17 amino acids. The ends lost 7 bases at V and 0 bases at J; junction bases unmatched: 13. From germline, CDR1 is MDHEN and CDR2 SYDVKM. As DNA, the CDR3 is TGTGCCAGCACCTCAGACAGGGGCGAGTGGTCTAACTATGGCTACACCTTC. Translating it yields CASTSDRGEWSNYGYTF.

This rearrangement joins TRBV28 to TRBJ2-7; a possible D gene is TRBD1 (5 bases). CDR3 length equals 20 residues. V was pared by 3 bases and J by 2 bases, with 29 bases between. The germline gives CDR1 MDHEN, CDR2 SYDVKM. CDR3 region: CASSFLGAATDQSSAYEQYF. The DNA of the CDR3 is TGTGCCAGCAGTTTTCTGGGTGCTGCGACAGACCAGTCCAGTGCCTACGAGCAGTACTTC.

The chain recombines TRBV2 with TRBJ1-5; TRBD1 matches 7 bases. V was clipped by 5 bases and J by 7 bases; unmatched bases: 8. Germline V gives CDR1 SNHLY, CDR2 FYNNEI. This CDR3 has 14 residues. Written as DNA, the CDR3 is TGTGCCAGCAGTCCTACAGGGGTATGGCAGCCCCAGCATTTT. It codes for CASSPTGVWQPQHF.

This CDR3 is CASSLGQTEAFF. CDR3 nucleotides: TGTGCCAGCAGCCTCGGACAGACTGAAGCTTTCTTT. The chain links TRBV28 to TRBJ1-1, with a weak D call TRBD1 (6 bases). V lost 6 bases and J 5 bases, leaving 10 bases between the germline ends. Germline values: CDR1 MDHEN, CDR2 SYDVKM. The CDR3 runs to 12 residues.